This T cell receptor beta chain was observed in a study of CD8 T cells in Susac syndrome. Trimming cost V 3 bases and J 5 bases, with 11 bases left between them. This CDR3 is 14 amino acids long. The germline CDR1 and CDR2 sequences are SGDLS and YYNGEE. Patients with stable or active relapsing-remitting disease, all of them treatment-naive, made up the multiple sclerosis controls. The RNA input was roughly 0.45 to 1 ug, and it was reverse transcribed with random hexamers. The CDR3 of TCR beta was amplified by immunoSEQ multiplex PCR across 54 Vbeta and 13 Jbeta. TCRdb redid the calling of the immunoSEQ multiplex PCR reads with MiXCR, one entry per CDR3 protein. The data show 150,000 to 180,000 distinct CDR3 sequences, 90% to 95% seen once.

V usage is TRBV9 and J usage is TRBJ1-4; possibly TRBD1 for D (5 bases). Sequencing input: CD8+ T cells from PBMCs. This receptor was obtained from a human donor with multiple sclerosis. This CDR3 reads CASSAEGRNEKLFF. CDR3 coding DNA: TGTGCCAGCAGCGCGGAGGGGCGGAATGAAAAACTGTTTTTT.